This T cell receptor (beta chain) was sequenced for a study of blood T cell repertoires in COVID-19. As for the study in general: Acute and convalescent COVID-19 samples came from the United States, Italy and Spain. Sources were T cells, B-cell-depleted T cells, or PBMCs; the material itself was cDNA or gDNA.

Original processing methods: Amplification of reference gene primers provided the estimated nucleated cell counts. Data came from immunoSEQ multiplex PCR; TCRdb stores just in-frame clones and leaves some out. V and J calls and clone size follow that table, whereas D and trimming were derived from the DNA. Counted here are around 56,000 clones, about 90% occurring once; the ten biggest clones make up approximately 7%. V was cut by 7 bases and J by 4 bases, with 19 bases left in between. This CDR3 region has 15 residues. CDR1 SEHNR and CDR2 FQNEAQ come from the germline V gene (reference sequence). This clone was recorded once.

The clonotype originates from a woman aged 60-70 years with active or convalescent COVID-19. The sample comprised peripheral blood. The chain recombines TRBV7-9 with TRBJ2-5, with D perhaps TRBD2 (5 bases). CDR3 residues: CASINQVDFVETQYF. CDR3 coding DNA: TGTGCCAGCATAAACCAGGTGGACTTCGTAGAGACCCAGTACTTC.